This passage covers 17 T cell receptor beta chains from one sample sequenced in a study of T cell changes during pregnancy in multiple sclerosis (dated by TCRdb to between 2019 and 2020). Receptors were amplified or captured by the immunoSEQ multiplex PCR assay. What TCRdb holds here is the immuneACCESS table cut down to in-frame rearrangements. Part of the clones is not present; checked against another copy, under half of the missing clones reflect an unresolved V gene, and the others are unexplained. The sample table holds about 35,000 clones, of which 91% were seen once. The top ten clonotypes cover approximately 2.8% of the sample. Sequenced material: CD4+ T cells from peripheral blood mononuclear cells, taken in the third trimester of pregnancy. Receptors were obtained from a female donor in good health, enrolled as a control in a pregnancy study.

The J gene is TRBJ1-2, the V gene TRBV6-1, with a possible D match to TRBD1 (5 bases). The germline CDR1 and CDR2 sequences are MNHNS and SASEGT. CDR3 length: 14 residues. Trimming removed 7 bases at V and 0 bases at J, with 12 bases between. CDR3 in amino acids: CASILQTANYGYTF. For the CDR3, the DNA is TGTGCCAGCATTCTTCAGACAGCTAACTATGGCTACACCTTC.

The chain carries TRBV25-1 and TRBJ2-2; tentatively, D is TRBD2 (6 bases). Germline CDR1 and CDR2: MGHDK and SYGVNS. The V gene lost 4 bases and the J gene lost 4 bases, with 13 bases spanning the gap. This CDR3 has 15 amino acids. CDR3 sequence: CASSGSGFRTGELFF. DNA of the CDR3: TGTGCCAGCAGTGGAAGCGGGTTCCGCACCGGGGAGCTGTTTTTT.

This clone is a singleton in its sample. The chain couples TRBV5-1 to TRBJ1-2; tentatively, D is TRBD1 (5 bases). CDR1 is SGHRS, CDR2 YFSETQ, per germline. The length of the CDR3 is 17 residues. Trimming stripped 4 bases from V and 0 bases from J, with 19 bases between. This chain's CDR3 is CASSRGSGKDANYGYTF. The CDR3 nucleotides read TGCGCCAGCAGCCGGGGGTCAGGGAAGGACGCTAACTATGGCTACACCTTC.

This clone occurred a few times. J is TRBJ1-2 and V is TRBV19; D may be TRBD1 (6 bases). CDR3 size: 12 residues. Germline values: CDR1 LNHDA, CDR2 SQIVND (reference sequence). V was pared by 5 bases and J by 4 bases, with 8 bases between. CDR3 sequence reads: CASSARGYGYTF. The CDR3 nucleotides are TGTGCCAGTAGTGCCAGGGGCTATGGCTACACCTTC.

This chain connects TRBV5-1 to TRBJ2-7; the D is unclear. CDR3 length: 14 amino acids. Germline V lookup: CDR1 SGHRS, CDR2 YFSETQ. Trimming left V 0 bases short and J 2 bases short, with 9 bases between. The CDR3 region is CASSLDSRTYEQYF. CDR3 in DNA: TGCGCCAGCAGCTTGGACAGTCGGACCTACGAGCAGTACTTC.

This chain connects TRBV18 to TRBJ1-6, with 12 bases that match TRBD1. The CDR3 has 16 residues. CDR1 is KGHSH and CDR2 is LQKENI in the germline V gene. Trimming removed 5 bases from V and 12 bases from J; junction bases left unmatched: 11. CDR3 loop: CASSAIAGTGGLPLHF. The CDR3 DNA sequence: TGTGCCAGCTCAGCAATTGCCGGGACAGGGGGCTTACCCCTCCACTTT.

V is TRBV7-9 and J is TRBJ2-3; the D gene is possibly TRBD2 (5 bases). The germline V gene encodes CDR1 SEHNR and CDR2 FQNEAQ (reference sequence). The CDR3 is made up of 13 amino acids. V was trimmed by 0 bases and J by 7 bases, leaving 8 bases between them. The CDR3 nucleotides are TGTGCCAGCAGCTTAGCAGGGAGAAATACGCAGTATTTT. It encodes CASSLAGRNTQYF.

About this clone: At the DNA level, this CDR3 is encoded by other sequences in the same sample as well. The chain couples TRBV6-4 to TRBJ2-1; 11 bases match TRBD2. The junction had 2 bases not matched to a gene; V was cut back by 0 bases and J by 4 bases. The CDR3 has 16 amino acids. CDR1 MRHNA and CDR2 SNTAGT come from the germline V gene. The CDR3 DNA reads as TGTGCCAGCAGTGACTCCGGGACTAGCGGATACAATGAGCAGTTCTTC. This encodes CASSDSGTSGYNEQFF.

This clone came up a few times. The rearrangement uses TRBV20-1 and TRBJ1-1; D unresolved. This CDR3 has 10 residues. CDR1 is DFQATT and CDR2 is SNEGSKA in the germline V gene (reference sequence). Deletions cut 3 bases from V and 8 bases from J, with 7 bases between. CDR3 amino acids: CSARREEAFF. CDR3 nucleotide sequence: TGCAGTGCTAGGCGAGAGGAAGCTTTCTTT.

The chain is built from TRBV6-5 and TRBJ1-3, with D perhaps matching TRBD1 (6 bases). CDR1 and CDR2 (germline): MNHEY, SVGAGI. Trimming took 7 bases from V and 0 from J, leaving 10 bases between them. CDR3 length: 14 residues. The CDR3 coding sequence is TGTGCCAGCACAAGGGGGGGCTCTGGAAACACCATATATTTT. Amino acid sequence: CASTRGGSGNTIYF.

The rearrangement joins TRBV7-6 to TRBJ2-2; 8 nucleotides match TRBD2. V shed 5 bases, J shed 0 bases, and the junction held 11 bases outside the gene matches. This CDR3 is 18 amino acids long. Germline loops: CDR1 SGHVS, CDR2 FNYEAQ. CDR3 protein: CASSPPREGGTNTGELFF. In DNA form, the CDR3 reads TGTGCCAGCAGCCCTCCCCGGGAGGGGGGGACGAACACCGGGGAGCTGTTTTTT.

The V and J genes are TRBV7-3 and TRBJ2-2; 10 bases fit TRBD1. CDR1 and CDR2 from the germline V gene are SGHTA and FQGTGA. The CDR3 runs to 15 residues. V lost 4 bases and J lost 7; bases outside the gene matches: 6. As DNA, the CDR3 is TGTGCCAGCAGCTCGACAGGGGGCTACGGCGGGGAGCTGTTTTTT. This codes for CASSSTGGYGGELFF.

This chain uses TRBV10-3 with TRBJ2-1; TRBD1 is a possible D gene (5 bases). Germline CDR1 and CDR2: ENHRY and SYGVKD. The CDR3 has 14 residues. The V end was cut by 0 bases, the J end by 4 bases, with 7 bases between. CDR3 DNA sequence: TGTGCCATCAGTGAGTCGGACACATACAATGAGCAGTTCTTC. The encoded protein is CAISESDTYNEQFF.

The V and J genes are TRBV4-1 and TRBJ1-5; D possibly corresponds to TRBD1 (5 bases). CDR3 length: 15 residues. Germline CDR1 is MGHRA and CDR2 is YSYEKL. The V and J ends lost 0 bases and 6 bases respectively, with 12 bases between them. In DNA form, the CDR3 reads TGCGCCAGCAGCCAAGATTGGGCAGGGTTTCAGCCCCAGCATTTT. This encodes CASSQDWAGFQPQHF.

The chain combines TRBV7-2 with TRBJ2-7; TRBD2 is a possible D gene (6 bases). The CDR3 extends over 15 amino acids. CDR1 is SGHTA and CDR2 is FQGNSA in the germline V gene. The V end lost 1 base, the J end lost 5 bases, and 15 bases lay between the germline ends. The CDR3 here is CASSLEQQGGNEQYF. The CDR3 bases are TGTGCCAGCAGCTTAGAACAGCAGGGAGGCAACGAGCAGTACTTC.

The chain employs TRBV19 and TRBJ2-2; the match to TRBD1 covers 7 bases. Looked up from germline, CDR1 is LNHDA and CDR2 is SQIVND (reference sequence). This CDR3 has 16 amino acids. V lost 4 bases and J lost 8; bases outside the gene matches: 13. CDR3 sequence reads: CASSNVRDRLSGELFF. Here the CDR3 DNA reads TGTGCCAGTAGTAACGTACGGGACAGACTTTCGGGGGAGCTGTTTTTT.

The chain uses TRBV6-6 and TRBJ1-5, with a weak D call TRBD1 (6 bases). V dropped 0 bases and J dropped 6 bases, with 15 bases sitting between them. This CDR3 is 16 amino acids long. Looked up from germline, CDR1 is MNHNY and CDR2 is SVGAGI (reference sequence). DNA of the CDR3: TGTGCCAGCAGTTACTCATGGGGGGGCGGGGGTCAGCCCCAGCATTTT. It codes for CASSYSWGGGGQPQHF.